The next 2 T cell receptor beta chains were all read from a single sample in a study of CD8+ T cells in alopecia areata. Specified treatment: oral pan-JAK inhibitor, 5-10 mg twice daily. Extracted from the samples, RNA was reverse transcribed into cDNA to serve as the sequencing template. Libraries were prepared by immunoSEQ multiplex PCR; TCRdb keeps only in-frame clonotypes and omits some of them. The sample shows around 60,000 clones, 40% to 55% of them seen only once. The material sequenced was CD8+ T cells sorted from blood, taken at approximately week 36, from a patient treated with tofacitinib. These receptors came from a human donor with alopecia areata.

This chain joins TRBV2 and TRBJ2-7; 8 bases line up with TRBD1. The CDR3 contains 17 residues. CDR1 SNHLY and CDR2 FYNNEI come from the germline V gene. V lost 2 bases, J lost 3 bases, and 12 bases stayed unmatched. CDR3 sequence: CASSEWGVGTGDYEQYF. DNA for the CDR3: TGTGCCAGCAGTGAATGGGGTGTAGGGACAGGCGACTACGAGCAGTACTTC. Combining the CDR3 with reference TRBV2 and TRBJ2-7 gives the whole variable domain EPEVTQTPSHQVTQMGQEVILRCVPISNHLYFYWYRQILGQKVEFLVSFYNNEISEKSEIFDDQFSVERPDGSNFTLKIRSTKLEDSAMYFCASSEWGVGTGDYEQYFGPGTRLTVT.

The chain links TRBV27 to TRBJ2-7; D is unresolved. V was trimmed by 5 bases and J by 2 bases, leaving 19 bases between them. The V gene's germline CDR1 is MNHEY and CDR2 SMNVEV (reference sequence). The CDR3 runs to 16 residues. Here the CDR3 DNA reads TGTGCCAGCAGTGCCTTAGGGTTCTCAGGCCCCTACGAGCAGTACTTC. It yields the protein CASSALGFSGPYEQYF.